These T cell receptor beta chains were read from a single sample in a study of T cell repertoires in cytomegalovirus infection. Via MiXCR, TCRdb re-called the reads, giving one row per CDR3 protein. This sample has 200,000 or so distinct CDR3 sequences, with 28% found just once. The specimen sequenced was PBMCs. The receptors come from a human donor in good health (CMV status not recorded). Some clones in this sample may be carry-over from other donors' samples. CDR3s include the opening cysteine and the closing phenylalanine or tryptophan. The order of the fields is V gene, clone size, D gene, J gene, CDR3 protein, CDR3 DNA. The D gene is left open where the match is weak. The size entry is marked missing in some rows and otherwise reads once, few, many or a size class.

v_gene: TRBV29-1
abundance: NA
d_gene: NA
j_gene: TRBJ2-7
CDR3aa: CSIQTPEQYF
CDR3nt: TGCAGCATACAGACCCCGGAGCAGTACTTC

v_gene: TRBV6-6
abundance: few
d_gene: NA
j_gene: TRBJ2-4
CDR3aa: CASTPGSQNIQYF
CDR3nt: TGTGCCAGCACCCCGGGGAGCCAAAACATTCAGTACTTC

v_gene: TRBV7-8
abundance: many
d_gene: TRBD2
j_gene: TRBJ2-1
CDR3aa: CASSPGLAGEQFF
CDR3nt: TGTGCCAGCAGCCCGGGACTAGCGGGGGAGCAGTTCTTC

v_gene: TRBV12-3/TRBV12-4
abundance: NA
d_gene: NA
j_gene: TRBJ2-7
CDR3aa: CASSLKRNSYEQYF
CDR3nt: TGTGCCAGCAGTTTAAAAAGGAATTCCTACGAGCAGTACTTC

v_gene: TRBV3-1
abundance: NA
d_gene: TRBD1
j_gene: TRBJ2-2
CDR3aa: CASSQGTGGTNTGELFF
CDR3nt: TGTGCCAGCAGCCAAGGAACAGGGGGCACGAACACCGGGGAGCTGTTTTTT

v_gene: TRBV20-1
abundance: many
d_gene: TRBD2
j_gene: TRBJ2-1
CDR3aa: CSAISRGGSSEQFF
CDR3nt: TGCAGTGCTATCTCTCGCGGGGGTTCGAGTGAGCAGTTCTTC

v_gene: TRBV20-1
abundance: few
d_gene: TRBD2
j_gene: TRBJ2-3
CDR3aa: CSAMSGGDSTDTQYF
CDR3nt: TGCAGTGCTATGAGCGGGGGGGATAGCACAGATACGCAGTATTTT

v_gene: TRBV7-8
abundance: NA
d_gene: TRBD2
j_gene: TRBJ2-5
CDR3aa: CASRFQGTSGKGETQYF
CDR3nt: TGTGCCAGCCGCTTTCAGGGGACTAGCGGGAAAGGGGAGACCCAGTACTTC

v_gene: TRBV11-2
abundance: few
d_gene: NA
j_gene: TRBJ1-6
CDR3aa: CASSLDPGPPGRNSPLHF
CDR3nt: TGTGCCAGCAGCTTAGATCCAGGACCCCCCGGTCGTAATTCACCCCTCCACTTT

v_gene: TRBV7-2
abundance: NA
d_gene: TRBD2
j_gene: TRBJ2-1
CDR3aa: CASSQGLAGSNEQFF
CDR3nt: TGTGCCAGCAGCCAAGGACTAGCGGGGAGCAATGAGCAGTTCTTC

v_gene: TRBV6-2/TRBV6-3
abundance: few
d_gene: NA
j_gene: TRBJ1-1
CDR3aa: CASSFFTGMNTEAFF
CDR3nt: TGTGCCAGCAGCTTCTTTACAGGGATGAACACTGAAGCTTTCTTT

v_gene: TRBV12-3/TRBV12-4
abundance: few
d_gene: NA
j_gene: TRBJ1-1
CDR3aa: CASTDGGGAFF
CDR3nt: TGTGCCAGCACCGATGGAGGGGGGGCTTTCTTT

v_gene: TRBV2
abundance: once
d_gene: NA
j_gene: TRBJ1-5
CDR3aa: CASSEQGGQPQHF
CDR3nt: TGTGCCAGCAGTGAGCAGGGTGGGCAGCCCCAGCATTTT

v_gene: TRBV10-3
abundance: many
d_gene: NA
j_gene: TRBJ1-1
CDR3aa: CAISESWEGSTEAFF
CDR3nt: TGTGCCATCAGTGAGTCTTGGGAGGGGAGCACTGAAGCTTTCTTT

v_gene: TRBV5-1
abundance: few
d_gene: NA
j_gene: TRBJ1-1
CDR3aa: CASSVRGPNTEAFF
CDR3nt: TGCGCCAGCAGTGTGCGGGGGCCCAACACTGAAGCTTTCTTT

v_gene: TRBV19
abundance: few
d_gene: NA
j_gene: TRBJ1-2
CDR3aa: CASNSFLTGTSDGYTF
CDR3nt: TGTGCCAGTAATAGCTTTCTTACAGGGACGTCTGATGGCTACACCTTC

v_gene: TRBV12-3/TRBV12-4
abundance: NA
d_gene: NA
j_gene: TRBJ2-7
CDR3aa: CASAPEGDEQYF
CDR3nt: TGTGCCAGCGCCCCGGAGGGGGACGAGCAGTACTTC

v_gene: TRBV2
abundance: NA
d_gene: NA
j_gene: TRBJ1-6
CDR3aa: CASTLDLNSPLHF
CDR3nt: TGTGCCAGCACCCTGGACCTTAATTCACCCCTCCACTTT

v_gene: TRBV5-1
abundance: NA
d_gene: NA
j_gene: TRBJ1-1
CDR3aa: CASSPGTQNTEAFF
CDR3nt: TGCGCCAGCAGCCCCGGGACACAGAACACTGAAGCTTTCTTT

v_gene: TRBV6-2/TRBV6-3
abundance: NA
d_gene: TRBD1
j_gene: TRBJ2-6
CDR3aa: CASRIGGQGASGANVLTF
CDR3nt: TGTGCCAGCCGAATTGGGGGCCAGGGGGCTTCTGGGGCCAACGTCCTGACTTTC

v_gene: TRBV7-8
abundance: many
d_gene: NA
j_gene: TRBJ2-5
CDR3aa: CASSLSRSLQETQYF
CDR3nt: TGTGCCAGCAGCTTATCGCGATCCCTCCAAGAGACCCAGTACTTC

v_gene: TRBV11-1
abundance: NA
d_gene: NA
j_gene: TRBJ1-2
CDR3aa: CASSPRGLDYGYTF
CDR3nt: TGTGCCAGCAGCCCCCGCGGGTTGGACTATGGCTACACCTTC

v_gene: TRBV5-1
abundance: few
d_gene: TRBD1
j_gene: TRBJ2-7
CDR3aa: CASSLNRGPYEQYF
CDR3nt: TGCGCCAGCAGCTTAAACAGGGGGCCCTACGAGCAGTACTTC

v_gene: TRBV7-2
abundance: NA
d_gene: NA
j_gene: TRBJ2-7
CDR3aa: CASSLGTFTYEQYF
CDR3nt: TGTGCCAGCAGCTTAGGAACTTTTACCTACGAGCAGTACTTC

v_gene: TRBV7-2
abundance: many
d_gene: TRBD2
j_gene: TRBJ2-7
CDR3aa: CASSRTSSGGFYEQYF
CDR3nt: TGTGCCAGCAGCCGAACTTCTAGCGGGGGGTTCTACGAGCAGTACTTC

v_gene: TRBV5-1
abundance: once
d_gene: NA
j_gene: TRBJ2-1
CDR3aa: CASSLSDQREQFF
CDR3nt: TGCGCCAGCAGCTTGTCCGATCAGAGGGAGCAGTTCTTC

v_gene: TRBV28
abundance: few
d_gene: NA
j_gene: TRBJ1-5
CDR3aa: CASSSPERPQHF
CDR3nt: TGTGCCAGCAGTTCCCCGGAGCGGCCCCAGCATTTT

v_gene: TRBV11-2
abundance: NA
d_gene: NA
j_gene: TRBJ2-5
CDR3aa: CASSPTNSRETQYF
CDR3nt: TGTGCCAGCAGCCCCACCAATTCCCGAGAGACCCAGTACTTC

v_gene: TRBV7-2
abundance: many
d_gene: NA
j_gene: TRBJ1-3
CDR3aa: CASSLGGTPGLSGNTIYF
CDR3nt: TGTGCCAGCAGCTTAGGGGGGACACCGGGCCTCTCTGGAAACACCATATATTTT

v_gene: TRBV7-2
abundance: NA
d_gene: NA
j_gene: TRBJ2-2
CDR3aa: CASSSGFTGELFF
CDR3nt: TGTGCCAGCAGCTCAGGGTTCACCGGGGAGCTGTTTTTT

v_gene: TRBV7-7
abundance: few
d_gene: NA
j_gene: TRBJ1-6
CDR3aa: CASSLGDGNSPLHF
CDR3nt: TGTGCTAGCAGCTTAGGGGACGGTAATTCACCCCTCCACTTT

v_gene: TRBV6-2/TRBV6-3
abundance: NA
d_gene: NA
j_gene: TRBJ1-1
CDR3aa: CASSYSRGITEAFF
CDR3nt: TGTGCCAGCAGTTACTCGAGGGGAATTACTGAAGCTTTCTTT

v_gene: TRBV18
abundance: NA
d_gene: NA
j_gene: TRBJ2-7
CDR3aa: CASSPHRNYEQYF
CDR3nt: TGTGCCAGCTCACCCCACAGAAACTACGAGCAGTACTTC

v_gene: TRBV5-5
abundance: NA
d_gene: TRBD1
j_gene: TRBJ1-2
CDR3aa: CASSLQGVHYGYTF
CDR3nt: TGTGCCAGCAGCTTACAGGGGGTGCACTATGGCTACACCTTC

v_gene: TRBV7-2
abundance: few
d_gene: NA
j_gene: TRBJ1-1
CDR3aa: CASSLYNTEAFF
CDR3nt: TGTGCCAGCAGCCTATACAACACTGAAGCTTTCTTT

v_gene: TRBV27
abundance: NA
d_gene: TRBD1
j_gene: TRBJ1-1
CDR3aa: CASRMDRVAEAFF
CDR3nt: TGTGCCAGCAGGATGGACAGGGTAGCTGAAGCTTTCTTT

v_gene: TRBV7-9
abundance: many
d_gene: TRBD1
j_gene: TRBJ1-1
CDR3aa: CASSWGQLNTEAFF
CDR3nt: TGTGCCAGCAGCTGGGGACAGCTGAACACTGAAGCTTTCTTT

v_gene: TRBV7-9
abundance: NA
d_gene: NA
j_gene: TRBJ1-3
CDR3aa: CASSLFSGNTIYF
CDR3nt: TGTGCCAGCAGCTTATTCTCTGGAAACACCATATATTTT

v_gene: TRBV12-3/TRBV12-4
abundance: few
d_gene: NA
j_gene: TRBJ2-5
CDR3aa: CASSYRESQETQYF
CDR3nt: TGTGCCAGCAGCTACCGGGAGTCCCAAGAGACCCAGTACTTC

v_gene: TRBV4-3
abundance: NA
d_gene: TRBD1
j_gene: TRBJ1-1
CDR3aa: CASSQTGTGRAFF
CDR3nt: TGCGCCAGCAGCCAAACCGGGACAGGGAGGGCTTTCTTT

v_gene: TRBV7-9
abundance: many
d_gene: TRBD2
j_gene: TRBJ2-1
CDR3aa: CASSPRLAGGYEQFF
CDR3nt: TGTGCCAGCAGCCCCCGGCTAGCGGGGGGCTATGAGCAGTTCTTC

v_gene: TRBV18
abundance: NA
d_gene: NA
j_gene: TRBJ2-1
CDR3aa: CASSPRRGDEQFF
CDR3nt: TGTGCCAGCTCACCAAGGCGTGGCGATGAGCAGTTCTTC